This T cell receptor (beta chain) appears in the sequencing data of a study of T cells in Graves' hyperthyroidism and ophthalmopathy. Patients were excluded for uncontrolled infection, other autoimmune disease, pregnancy or lactation. The source material, RNA transcripts, was used to amplify TCR beta CDR3 regions. The TCR CDR3 first-round RT-PCR relied on the HTBI primer set. TCRdb re-derived calls from the multiplex PCR reads in MiXCR, one entry per CDR3 protein. The sample has roughly 580,000 distinct CDR3 sequences; about 14% are singletons. There are many counts of this clonotype. The J segment lost 2 bases and the V segment lost 6 bases, leaving 9 bases of the junction unmatched. The CDR3 totals 16 residues. Per the germline V gene, CDR1 is SNHLY and CDR2 is FYNNEI.

The sequence was collected from a woman in her 30s with Graves' hyperthyroidism that later progressed to Graves' ophthalmopathy. This chain links TRBV2 with TRBJ2-3; 9 nucleotides match TRBD2. The sequencing input was blood. The CDR3 spells CASSEPLAGLTDTQYF. The CDR3 DNA is TGTGCCAGCAGCGAACCACTAGCGGGCCTCACAGATACGCAGTATTTT.